Following are 32 T cell receptor beta chains from one sample sequenced in a study of early T cells in non-severe SARS-CoV-2 infection. TCRdb independently ran MiXCR on the 5' RACE reads; one entry per CDR3 protein. The sample shows some 66,000 distinct CDR3 sequences, approximately 9% of them seen only once. The specimen was whole blood. These receptors were obtained from an adult who was a healthcare worker with PCR-confirmed SARS-CoV-2 infection or an uninfected control (not recorded which).

This clonotype appeared a few times. This rearrangement joins TRBV5-1 to TRBJ2-3; 8 bases are shared with TRBD2. Germline V gene data show CDR1 as SGHRS and CDR2 as YFSETQ. This CDR3 has 16 amino acids. Trimming took 0 bases from V and 1 from J; bases not matched to a gene: 4. As DNA, the CDR3 is TGCGCCAGCAGCTTGGAAGCGGGAGTTGGCACAGATACGCAGTATTTT. This encodes CASSLEAGVGTDTQYF.

This clonotype was counted only a few times. V usage is TRBV6-2 or TRBV6-3 and J usage is TRBJ2-1, with 13 bases fitting TRBD2. Germline assignment: CDR1 MNHEY and CDR2 SVGEGT. V lost 6 bases, J lost 5 bases, and 10 bases stayed unmatched. The CDR3 runs to 17 residues. The CDR3 here is CASSYPIGLAGDNEQFF. CDR3 in DNA: TGTGCCAGCAGCTACCCTATTGGACTAGCGGGAGACAATGAGCAGTTCTTC.

This clonotype was detected many times. This rearrangement joins TRBV5-1 to TRBJ1-2, with TRBD1 matching 9 bases. Per germline, CDR1 SGHRS and CDR2 YFSETQ. This CDR3 contains 13 residues. Trimming at V came to 0 bases and at J to 12 bases, leaving 6 bases not matched to a gene. DNA for the CDR3: TGCGCCAGCAGCTTGGCTGGGACAGGGAGGAACACCTTC. Its translation is CASSLAGTGRNTF.

This clonotype was found a few times. The V and J genes are TRBV5-1 and TRBJ2-1; D remains ambiguous. Germline loops: CDR1 SGHRS, CDR2 YFSETQ. The CDR3 is made up of 12 amino acids. The germline V and J ends were trimmed by 4 bases and 7 bases, with 9 bases remaining between them. The DNA for the CDR3 is TGCGCCAGCAGCACCGAACTTAATGAGCAGTTCTTC. Translating it yields CASSTELNEQFF.

This clonotype was picked up many times. The CDR3 loop reads CSASVGLAGTDTQYF. The CDR3 DNA reads as TGCAGTGCTAGTGTGGGGTTAGCGGGCACAGATACGCAGTATTTT. This chain connects TRBV20-1 to TRBJ2-3; D may be TRBD2 (6 bases). The V gene's germline CDR1 is DFQATT and CDR2 SNEGSKA (reference sequence). This CDR3 contains 15 residues. The germline V and J ends were trimmed by 3 bases and 1 base, with 14 bases remaining between them.

This chain links TRBV24-1 with TRBJ2-5, with a possible D match to TRBD2 (5 bases). Per germline, CDR1 KGHDR and CDR2 SFDVKD. The germline V and J ends were trimmed by 2 bases and 4 bases, with 13 bases remaining between them. CDR3 length equals 15 residues. CDR3 bases: TGTGCCACCAGTGATTCGCCTCCTCGGGGAGAGACCCAGTACTTC. This gives the protein CATSDSPPRGETQYF.

The chain employs TRBV20-1 and TRBJ2-7; 8 bases align to TRBD2. The V segment lost 5 bases and the J segment 0 bases; nucleotides outside the gene matches: 3. Germline CDR1 is DFQATT and CDR2 is SNEGSKA (reference sequence). The CDR3 is 13 amino acids. The CDR3, as DNA: TGCAGTGCTCCGACTAGCGCCTCCTACGAGCAGTACTTC. Translating gives CSAPTSASYEQYF.

This clonotype was recorded at least ten times. This chain joins TRBV6-6 and TRBJ1-2, with a weak D call TRBD1 (5 bases). V was pared by 0 bases and J by 6 bases, with 8 bases between. Germline V gives CDR1 MNHNY, CDR2 SVGAGI (reference sequence). CDR3 length: 13 residues. DNA of the CDR3: TGTGCCAGCAGTTACTCAGCGGGGGATGGCTACACCTTC. Encoded protein: CASSYSAGDGYTF.

This clonotype appeared many times. The DNA for the CDR3 is TGCAGTGCTAGGGCCCCGGGAGGGAGCTACGAGCAGTACTTC. As protein: CSARAPGGSYEQYF. The chain combines TRBV20-1 with TRBJ2-7, with 8 positions matching TRBD2. This CDR3 is built from 14 residues. Trimming removed 3 bases from V and 3 bases from J; junction bases left unmatched: 7. Germline CDR1 reads DFQATT; CDR2 reads SNEGSKA (reference sequence).

The rearrangement joins TRBV5-6 to TRBJ1-2; 7 nucleotides line up with TRBD1. CDR1 and CDR2 (germline): SGHDT, YYEEEE. The CDR3 sequence is 14 residues long. V lost 7 bases to trimming and J lost 4 bases; unmatched junction nucleotides: 10. CDR3: CASDKDRVTYGYTF. As DNA, the CDR3 is TGTGCCAGCGATAAAGACAGGGTAACCTATGGCTACACCTTC.

The sample holds a few counts of this clonotype. The chain combines TRBV6-5 with TRBJ2-7; 11 nucleotides agree with TRBD2. Germline V gene sequence: CDR1 MNHEY, CDR2 SVGAGI. The V and J ends lost 4 bases and 4 bases, in that order; junction bases with no gene match: 9. The CDR3 runs to 16 residues. CDR3 bases: TGTGCCAGCAGTTCCCCACTAGCGGGAGCCTCTTACGAGCAGTACTTC. It specifies CASSSPLAGASYEQYF.

This clonotype was detected many times. The chain links TRBV12-3 or TRBV12-4 to TRBJ2-7, with 9 bases fitting TRBD1. With 3 bases clipped from V and 5 bases from J, the junction kept 11 bases outside the gene matches. The CDR3 sequence is 16 residues long. The CDR3: CASSFLGQGFGHEQYF. The CDR3 DNA follows: TGTGCCAGCAGTTTTCTCGGACAGGGGTTTGGGCACGAGCAGTACTTC.

This chain links TRBV27 with TRBJ2-1; 7 bases align to TRBD1. CDR1 and CDR2 from the germline V gene are MNHEY and SMNVEV (reference sequence). The CDR3 sequence is 13 residues long. With V trimmed by 5 bases and J by 9 bases, 7 bases remained unmatched. CDR3 nucleotides: TGTGCCAGCAGTCCACGACAGGGCGGTGAGCAGTTCTTC. Protein product: CASSPRQGGEQFF.

This clonotype came up many times. V is TRBV20-1 and J is TRBJ2-7; TRBD2 agrees at 9 bases. Germline CDR1 DFQATT, CDR2 SNEGSKA (reference sequence). The V segment lost 3 bases and the J segment 6 bases; nucleotides outside the gene matches: 9. The CDR3 covers 14 residues. The CDR3 sequence: CSARRTGTSSEQYF. The CDR3 nucleotides are TGCAGTGCTAGGAGAACCGGGACTAGCAGCGAGCAGTACTTC.

This clonotype has ten or more counts. The rearrangement uses TRBV3-1 and TRBJ2-7; TRBD1 is a possible D gene (6 bases). Trimming pared 4 bases from V and 5 bases from J, leaving 15 bases between. Per the germline V gene, CDR1 is LGHDT and CDR2 is YNNKEL (reference sequence). The CDR3 is 14 amino acids. CDR3: CASSRSQGIDEQYF. DNA for the CDR3: TGTGCCAGCAGCCGATCACAGGGTATCGACGAGCAGTACTTC.

This clonotype was seen at least ten times. The V call is TRBV15, the J call TRBJ1-2, with TRBD1 matching 7 bases. Germline V lookup: CDR1 LNHNV, CDR2 YYDKDF (reference sequence). With 3 bases clipped from V and 4 bases from J, the junction kept 8 bases outside the gene matches. The CDR3 runs to 15 residues. CDR3 region: CATSRDRQGSYGYTF. DNA for the CDR3: TGTGCCACCAGCAGGGATCGACAGGGCTCCTATGGCTACACCTTC.

This clonotype turned up a few times. The chain is built from TRBV5-1 and TRBJ2-3; D gene uncertain. The CDR3 runs 11 residues. Germline V lookup: CDR1 SGHRS, CDR2 YFSETQ. The V and J ends lost 0 bases and 5 bases respectively, with 1 base between them. This CDR3 reads CASSLEDTQYF. CDR3 in DNA: TGCGCCAGCAGCTTGGAAGATACGCAGTATTTT.

This clonotype was counted ten times or more. The V call is TRBV29-1, the J call TRBJ2-1; TRBD2 matches 10 bases. The CDR3 spans 14 residues. Germline-derived CDR1 and CDR2 are SQVTM and ANQGSEA. V shed 6 bases and J 4 bases; nucleotides not matched to a gene: 6. CDR3 nucleotide sequence: TGCAGCGTCGTCCCTAGCGGGAGTTACAATGAGCAGTTCTTC. Its translation: CSVVPSGSYNEQFF.

The rearrangement links TRBV7-2 to TRBJ1-2; tentatively, D is TRBD1 (6 bases). V was shortened by 0 bases and J by 8 bases, with 16 bases between the two germline ends. The CDR3 runs 15 residues. CDR1 and CDR2 (germline): SGHTA, FQGNSA. The CDR3 coding sequence is TGTGCCAGCAGCTTAGCGGGGGCCTCCATGCGAGGCTACACCTTC. It specifies CASSLAGASMRGYTF.

The V and J genes are TRBV6-1 and TRBJ2-2; TRBD2 matches 13 bases. The ends lost 6 bases at V and 6 bases at J; junction bases unmatched: 4. CDR1 is MNHNS and CDR2 is SASEGT in the germline V gene. This CDR3 has 15 amino acids. CDR3 protein: CASRGLAGVAGELFF. CDR3 nucleotides: TGTGCCAGCAGAGGACTAGCGGGAGTGGCCGGGGAGCTGTTTTTT.

The chain couples TRBV29-1 to TRBJ2-3; 9 bases line up with TRBD1. From germline, CDR1 is SQVTM and CDR2 ANQGSEA. Losses at the gene ends were 4 bases for V and 1 base for J; bases not matched to a gene: 0. CDR3 length equals 13 residues. The CDR3 DNA follows: TGCAGCGTTGGACAGGGGGGCACAGATACGCAGTATTTT. Translation: CSVGQGGTDTQYF.

The rearrangement links TRBV5-5 to TRBJ2-2, with D perhaps TRBD1 (6 bases). The CDR3 loop spans 18 amino acids. Per the germline V gene, CDR1 is SGHKS and CDR2 is YYEKEE (reference sequence). The ends were cut back, 5 bases at V and 0 bases at J, with 20 bases in the middle. The CDR3 DNA reads TGTGCCAGCAGACCCACCTCGACAGGTTCCGCGAACACCGGGGAGCTGTTTTTT. Protein product: CASRPTSTGSANTGELFF.

This clonotype was recorded at least ten times. V gene TRBV12-3 or TRBV12-4 combines with J gene TRBJ1-6, with 7 bases fitting TRBD1. The CDR3 is 14 residues long. The trim removed 4 bases at V and 7 bases at J, leaving 4 bases unmatched. The CDR3 nucleotides are TGTGCCAGCAGTTCCCGACAGGGAAATTCACCCCTCCACTTT. This gives the protein CASSSRQGNSPLHF.

This clonotype was observed a handful of times. V and J are TRBV27 and TRBJ2-2; no clear D. The germline V and J ends were trimmed by 1 base and 6 bases, with 9 bases remaining between them. Per germline, CDR1 MNHEY and CDR2 SMNVEV (reference sequence). The CDR3 runs to 14 residues. The CDR3: CASSLLGFSGELFF. The CDR3 DNA follows: TGTGCCAGCAGTTTATTGGGGTTCTCCGGGGAGCTGTTTTTT.

This clonotype was seen a handful of times. The CDR3 is CAWSQRQTENKLFF. Written as DNA, the CDR3 is TGTGCCTGGAGTCAAAGACAGACTGAAAATAAACTGTTTTTT. This chain connects TRBV30 to TRBJ1-4, with D perhaps TRBD1 (5 bases). The length of the CDR3 is 14 residues. Germline CDR1 reads GTSNPN; CDR2 reads SVGIG (reference sequence). Trimming took 2 bases from V and 11 from J, leaving 18 bases between them.

This clonotype was observed a few times. The J gene is TRBJ2-6, the V gene TRBV5-1; D unresolved. From germline, CDR1 is SGHRS and CDR2 YFSETQ. Trimming left V 0 bases short and J 0 bases short, with 13 bases between. The CDR3 consists of 18 residues. The CDR3 DNA reads TGCGCCAGCAGCTTGGCCTCCCCGTTCAGCTCTGGGGCCAACGTCCTGACTTTC. Translating it yields CASSLASPFSSGANVLTF.

In this sample, this clonotype turned up a few times. This chain's CDR3 is CASSWRIGSSGNTIYF. Here the CDR3 DNA reads TGTGCCAGCAGTTGGAGAATTGGGAGCTCTGGAAACACCATATATTTT. The chain is built from TRBV12-3 or TRBV12-4 and TRBJ1-3; D unclear. Trimming shortened V by 4 bases and J by 0 bases, and 13 bases separated the two germline ends. The CDR3 contains 16 residues.

This clonotype appeared a few times. The chain employs TRBV10-2 and TRBJ1-1; D not resolved. From germline, CDR1 is WSHSY and CDR2 SAAADI. CDR3 length: 14 residues. With 5 bases removed from V and 0 bases from J, the gap between germline ends came to 10 bases. CDR3 in amino acids: CASSISQLNTEAFF. The DNA for the CDR3 is TGCGCCAGCAGTATTTCACAGCTGAACACTGAAGCTTTCTTT.

This clonotype was observed a few times. The chain recombines TRBV12-3 or TRBV12-4 with TRBJ2-7; D assignment may be TRBD1 or TRBD2 (5 bases each). The germline V and J ends were trimmed by 6 bases and 2 bases, with 14 bases remaining between them. This CDR3 spans 14 amino acids. CDR3 protein: CASRKGQGPYEQYF. DNA for the CDR3: TGTGCCAGCAGAAAGGGGCAGGGACCCTACGAGCAGTACTTC.

V is TRBV11-2 and J is TRBJ2-6; D gene unclear. The germline V gene encodes CDR1 SGHAT and CDR2 FQNNGV. This CDR3 is 15 amino acids long. The V and J ends lost 8 bases and 4 bases respectively, with 15 bases between them. The CDR3 region is CASSAVIAGANVLTF. The CDR3 DNA is TGTGCCAGCTCCGCGGTGATCGCAGGGGCCAACGTCCTGACTTTC.

The CDR3: CASSPGPETQYF. The CDR3, as DNA: TGTGCCAGCTCACCGGGGCCAGAGACCCAGTACTTC. This chain connects TRBV18 to TRBJ2-5; maybe TRBD1 (5 bases). CDR1 is KGHSH and CDR2 is LQKENI in the germline V gene. The V end was cut by 3 bases, the J end by 4 bases, with 6 bases between. This CDR3 contains 12 residues.

This chain uses TRBV6-1 with TRBJ2-2; 7 nucleotides match TRBD1. Germline V CDR1 and CDR2: MNHNS, SASEGT. The trim removed 10 bases at V and 5 bases at J, leaving 7 bases unmatched. The CDR3 is 13 residues long. The CDR3 sequence is CATRGTLTGELFF. The CDR3 nucleotides are TGTGCCACCAGGGGGACACTAACCGGGGAGCTGTTTTTT.